One and the same sample provided the 19 T cell receptor beta chains below, sequenced in a study of cytomegalovirus exposure and HLA in healthy donors. The study ran its PCR with 60 Vbeta and 13 Jbeta primers. Here immunoSEQ multiplex PCR was the method, and the copy in TCRdb shows in-frame clones only, minus some. The top ten clones hold 2.5% to 3% of a sample with 45,000 to 65,000 clones, roughly 73% of them seen once. The sequencing input was PBMCs. The origin of the receptors is a middle-aged woman in good health and CMV-seropositive.

The chain joins TRBV28 to TRBJ1-6, with D possibly matching TRBD1 (6 bases). The CDR3 contains 13 residues. V was pared by 6 bases and J by 8 bases, with 11 bases between. Germline CDR1 is MDHEN and CDR2 is SYDVKM. The CDR3 sequence: CASSLGADSPLHF. CDR3 nucleotides: TGTGCCAGCAGCCTGGGGGCGGATTCACCCCTCCACTTT.

The rearrangement joins TRBV30 to TRBJ1-5; D call uncertain. The CDR3 totals 14 residues. Germline lookup yields CDR1 GTSNPN and CDR2 SVGIG (reference sequence). Trimming pared 4 bases from V and 9 bases from J, leaving 19 bases between. The CDR3 DNA reads TGTGCCTGGAATCTAGCAGGTTGGGGAGGGCCCCAGCATTTT. Its translation is CAWNLAGWGGPQHF.

This chain connects TRBV6-4 to TRBJ2-2; 9 bases match TRBD1. Trimming removed 7 bases from V and 2 bases from J; junction bases left unmatched: 5. CDR1 and CDR2 (germline): MRHNA, SNTAGT. The CDR3 consists of 15 residues. The CDR3 DNA reads as TGTGCCAGCAAAAGGACAGGGGATAACACCGGGGAGCTGTTTTTT. Translated, it gives CASKRTGDNTGELFF.

This CDR3 reads CASSSHGQGIYGYTF. The CDR3 region has the DNA TGTGCCAGCAGCTCACACGGCCAGGGCATCTATGGCTACACCTTC. The J gene is TRBJ1-2, the V gene TRBV7-8; possibly TRBD1 for D (5 bases). V was cut by 4 bases and J by 4 bases, with 16 bases left in between. The germline gives CDR1 SGHVS, CDR2 FQNEAQ. CDR3 length equals 15 residues.

V usage is TRBV29-1 and J usage is TRBJ1-2; TRBD1 is a possible D gene (6 bases). The V gene lost 7 bases and the J gene lost 7 bases, with 19 bases spanning the gap. The CDR3 is made up of 13 amino acids. The germline V gene has CDR1 SQVTM and CDR2 ANQGSEA. This CDR3 reads CSGSLSGGSGYTF. CDR3 nucleotides: TGCAGCGGTTCTCTTAGCGGGGGCAGTGGCTACACCTTC.

V usage is TRBV7-2 and J usage is TRBJ2-5, with TRBD1 as a possible D gene (6 bases). Germline CDR1 reads SGHTA; CDR2 reads FQGNSA. Trimming took 5 bases from V and 3 from J, leaving 13 bases between them. The CDR3 sequence is 14 residues long. The CDR3 DNA sequence: TGTGCCAGCAGCCCATCGAACAGGGAAGAGACCCAGTACTTC. Encoded protein: CASSPSNREETQYF.

The chain employs TRBV28 and TRBJ1-2; no definite D call. V was pared by 5 bases and J by 3 bases, with 13 bases between. The CDR3 length is 14 residues. CDR1 MDHEN and CDR2 SYDVKM come from the germline V gene. The CDR3 reads CASSITGKYYGYTF. The CDR3 nucleotides are TGTGCCAGCAGTATCACGGGAAAATACTATGGCTACACCTTC.

The chain uses TRBV28 and TRBJ1-1; TRBD1 aligns across 7 bases. There are 13 residues in the CDR3. Looked up from germline, CDR1 is MDHEN and CDR2 is SYDVKM. Trimming cost V 6 bases and J 4 bases; bases outside gene matches: 5. As DNA, the CDR3 is TGTGCCAGCAGACTACAGGGGTTCACTGAAGCTTTCTTT. This codes for CASRLQGFTEAFF.

In nucleotides, the CDR3 is TGTGCCAGCAGCTTAGGCAGGAATCAGCCCCAGCATTTT. It specifies CASSLGRNQPQHF. This chain joins TRBV7-6 and TRBJ1-5; D unclear. This CDR3 is 13 amino acids long. The V end was cut by 1 base, the J end by 4 bases, with 5 bases between. Germline CDR1 SGHVS, CDR2 FNYEAQ. Full variable domain (rest looked up from reference TRBV7-6 and TRBJ1-5): GAGVSQSPRYKVTKRGQDVALRCDPISGHVSLYWYRQALGQGPEFLTYFNYEAQQDKSGLPNDRFSAERPEGSISTLTIQRTEQRDSAMYRCASSLGRNQPQHFGDGTRLSIL.

V and J are TRBV9 and TRBJ2-5, with D unresolved. The ends were cut back, 1 base at V and 2 bases at J, with 6 bases in the middle. The CDR3 loop spans 13 amino acids. Germline CDR1 and CDR2: SGDLS and YYNGEE. The CDR3 nucleotides read TGTGCCAGCAGCGTAAGAGGACAAGAGACCCAGTACTTC. Translation: CASSVRGQETQYF.

V is TRBV4-1 and J is TRBJ2-1; 7 bases agree with TRBD2. Germline assignment: CDR1 MGHRA and CDR2 YSYEKL. Trimming at V came to 2 bases and at J to 4 bases, leaving 8 bases not matched to a gene. The length of the CDR3 is 16 residues. In DNA, the CDR3 is TGCGCCAGCAGCCAATCTCGGGGAGGGGTTTACAATGAGCAGTTCTTC. Amino acids: CASSQSRGGVYNEQFF.

This chain links TRBV10-2 with TRBJ2-1, with D possibly TRBD1 on 6 matching bases. From germline, CDR1 is WSHSY and CDR2 SAAADI. V lost 2 bases and J lost 5, with 10 bases in between. The CDR3 sequence is 14 residues long. In DNA form, the CDR3 reads TGCGCCAGCAGTGAGGCAGGGGTAGACAATGAGCAGTTCTTC. This codes for CASSEAGVDNEQFF.

The gene calls are TRBV4-1 and TRBJ2-2; 11 positions agree with TRBD2. Looked up from germline, CDR1 is MGHRA and CDR2 is YSYEKL. With V trimmed by 0 bases and J by 6 bases, 3 bases remained unmatched. The CDR3 loop spans 16 amino acids. CDR3 sequence reads: CASSQDVAGGPGELFF. The CDR3 DNA reads as TGCGCCAGCAGCCAAGATGTAGCGGGGGGGCCCGGGGAGCTGTTTTTT.

This clone came up a few times. V gene TRBV5-1 combines with J gene TRBJ1-2; D is uncertain. The CDR3 extends over 13 amino acids. Deletions cut 0 bases from V and 7 bases from J, with 10 bases between. Germline loops: CDR1 SGHRS, CDR2 YFSETQ. The CDR3 spells CASSLAGEGGYTF. Here the CDR3 DNA reads TGCGCCAGCAGCTTGGCTGGGGAGGGTGGCTACACCTTC. Full variable domain (remainder filled in from reference TRBV5-1 and TRBJ1-2): KAGVTQTPRYLIKTRGQQVTLSCSPISGHRSVSWYQQTPGQGLQFLFEYFSETQRNKGNFPGRFSGRQFSNSRSEMNVSTLELGDSALYLCASSLAGEGGYTFGSGTRLTVV.

The sample holds one count of this clone. The genes are TRBV5-6 and TRBJ2-3; D might be TRBD1 (5 bases). The germline gives CDR1 SGHDT, CDR2 YYEEEE. The V and J ends lost 0 bases and 5 bases respectively, with 10 bases between them. The CDR3 consists of 14 residues. The CDR3 protein is CASSLVNRKDTQYF. The DNA for the CDR3 is TGTGCCAGCAGCTTGGTAAACAGGAAAGATACGCAGTATTTT.

The chain employs TRBV2 and TRBJ2-3; D is undetermined. Trimming took 2 bases from V and 0 from J, leaving 6 bases between them. Germline V gene sequence: CDR1 SNHLY, CDR2 FYNNEI. There are 14 residues in the CDR3. CDR3 sequence: CASSESRSTDTQYF. Written as DNA, the CDR3 is TGTGCCAGCAGTGAAAGCCGTAGCACAGATACGCAGTATTTT.

Remarks on this clone: Other DNA sequences within the sample encode an identical CDR3. The chain carries TRBV4-3 and TRBJ2-1; 11 bases map to TRBD2. The CDR3 covers 17 residues. CDR1 is LGHNA, CDR2 YSLEER, per germline. V shed 0 bases, J shed 2 bases, and the junction held 3 bases outside the gene matches. The chain's CDR3 is CASSQDLAGGPYNEQFF. As DNA, the CDR3 is TGCGCCAGCAGCCAAGACCTAGCGGGGGGCCCCTACAATGAGCAGTTCTTC.

The gene calls are TRBV10-3 and TRBJ1-1; TRBD1 matches at 9 bases. In germline, CDR1 is ENHRY, CDR2 SYGVKD. The CDR3 is 18 residues long. V lost 4 bases, J lost 3 bases, and 15 bases stayed unmatched. The CDR3 nucleotides read TGTGCCATCAGTGTCGCCGTAACAGGGGGCACTATGGACACTGAAGCTTTCTTT. Residues: CAISVAVTGGTMDTEAFF.

CDR3 sequence: CASSTRQTGTYNEQFF. DNA for the CDR3: TGTGCCAGCAGCACACGACAGACCGGCACCTACAATGAGCAGTTCTTC. The chain uses TRBV7-9 and TRBJ2-1; D perhaps matches TRBD1 (5 bases). Germline CDR1 reads SEHNR; CDR2 reads FQNEAQ (reference sequence). This CDR3 region has 16 residues. V was trimmed by 5 bases and J by 2 bases, leaving 16 bases between them.